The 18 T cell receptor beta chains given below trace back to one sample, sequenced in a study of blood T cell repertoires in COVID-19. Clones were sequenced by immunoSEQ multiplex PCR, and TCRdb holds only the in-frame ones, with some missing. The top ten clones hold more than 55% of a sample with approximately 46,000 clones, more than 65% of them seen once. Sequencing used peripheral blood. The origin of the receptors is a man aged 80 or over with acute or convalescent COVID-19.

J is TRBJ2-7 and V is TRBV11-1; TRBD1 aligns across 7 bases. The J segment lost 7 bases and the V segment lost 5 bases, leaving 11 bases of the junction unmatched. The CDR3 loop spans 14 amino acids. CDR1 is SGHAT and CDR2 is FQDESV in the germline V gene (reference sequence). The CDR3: CASSPRQGRGEQYF. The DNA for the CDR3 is TGTGCCAGCAGCCCTAGACAGGGTCGCGGAGAGCAGTACTTC.

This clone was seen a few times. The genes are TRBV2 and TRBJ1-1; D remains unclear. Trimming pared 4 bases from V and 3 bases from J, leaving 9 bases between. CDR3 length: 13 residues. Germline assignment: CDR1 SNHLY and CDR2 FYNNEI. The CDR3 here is CASSADSDTEAFF. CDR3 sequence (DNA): TGTGCCAGCAGTGCGGACTCTGACACTGAAGCTTTCTTT.

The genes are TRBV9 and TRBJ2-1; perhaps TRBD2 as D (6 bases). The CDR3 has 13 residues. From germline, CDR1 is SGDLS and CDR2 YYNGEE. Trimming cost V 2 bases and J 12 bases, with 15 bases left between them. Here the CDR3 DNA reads TGTGCCAGCAGCGTGGAGACTAGTAATCCGCAGTTCTTC. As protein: CASSVETSNPQFF.

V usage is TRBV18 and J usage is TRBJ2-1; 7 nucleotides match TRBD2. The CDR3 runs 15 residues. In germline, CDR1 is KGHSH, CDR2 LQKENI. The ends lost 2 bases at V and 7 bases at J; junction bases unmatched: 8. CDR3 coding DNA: TGTGCCAGCTCACCATGGGCTAGCGGAGCAAATGAGCAGTTCTTC. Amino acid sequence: CASSPWASGANEQFF.

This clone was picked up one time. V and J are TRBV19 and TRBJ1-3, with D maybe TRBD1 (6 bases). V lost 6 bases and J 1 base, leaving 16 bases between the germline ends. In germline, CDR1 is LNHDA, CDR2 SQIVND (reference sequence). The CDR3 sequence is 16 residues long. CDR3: CASSQGRPASGNTIYF. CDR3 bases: TGTGCCAGTAGCCAGGGGCGCCCCGCTTCTGGAAACACCATATATTTT.

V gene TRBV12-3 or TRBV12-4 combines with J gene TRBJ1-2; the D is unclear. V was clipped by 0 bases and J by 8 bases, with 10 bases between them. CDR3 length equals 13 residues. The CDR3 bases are TGTGCCAGCAGTTTAGCTCTGCTATACGGCTACACCTTC. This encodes CASSLALLYGYTF.

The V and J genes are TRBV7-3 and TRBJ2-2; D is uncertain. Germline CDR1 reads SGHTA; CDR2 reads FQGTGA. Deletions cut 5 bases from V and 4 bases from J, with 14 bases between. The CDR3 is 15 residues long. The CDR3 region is CASSLLGASTGELFF. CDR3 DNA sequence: TGTGCCAGCAGCCTACTTGGAGCGTCCACCGGGGAGCTGTTTTTT.

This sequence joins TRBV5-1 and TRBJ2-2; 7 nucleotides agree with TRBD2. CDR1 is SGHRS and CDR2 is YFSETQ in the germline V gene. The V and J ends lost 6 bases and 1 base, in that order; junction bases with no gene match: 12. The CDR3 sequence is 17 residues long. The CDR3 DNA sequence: TGCGCCAGCACCTTAGGCCAGCGGGAATGGAACACCGGGGAGCTGTTTTTT. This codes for CASTLGQREWNTGELFF. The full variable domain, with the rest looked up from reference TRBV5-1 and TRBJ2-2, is KAGVTQTPRYLIKTRGQQVTLSCSPISGHRSVSWYQQTPGQGLQFLFEYFSETQRNKGNFPGRFSGRQFSNSRSEMNVSTLELGDSALYLCASTLGQREWNTGELFFGEGSRLTVL.

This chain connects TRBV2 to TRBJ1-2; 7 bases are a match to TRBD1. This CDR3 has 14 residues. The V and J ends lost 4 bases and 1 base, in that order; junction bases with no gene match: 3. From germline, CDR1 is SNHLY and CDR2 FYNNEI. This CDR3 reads CASSGDRINYGYTF. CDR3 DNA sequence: TGTGCCAGCAGTGGGGACAGAATTAACTATGGCTACACCTTC.

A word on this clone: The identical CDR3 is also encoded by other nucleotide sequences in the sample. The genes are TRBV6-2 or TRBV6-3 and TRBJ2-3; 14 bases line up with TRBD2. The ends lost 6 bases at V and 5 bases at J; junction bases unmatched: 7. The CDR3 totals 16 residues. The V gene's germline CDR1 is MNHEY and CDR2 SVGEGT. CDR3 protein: CASSLGLAGGVDTQYF. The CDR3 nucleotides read TGTGCCAGCAGCTTAGGACTAGCGGGAGGAGTAGATACGCAGTATTTT.

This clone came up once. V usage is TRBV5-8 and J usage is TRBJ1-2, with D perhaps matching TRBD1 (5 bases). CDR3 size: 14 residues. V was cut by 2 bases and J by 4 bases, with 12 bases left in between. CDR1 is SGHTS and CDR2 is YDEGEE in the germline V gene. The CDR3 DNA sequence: TGTGCCAGCAGCTTCCCAGGGATGGCCTATGGCTACACCTTC. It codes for CASSFPGMAYGYTF.

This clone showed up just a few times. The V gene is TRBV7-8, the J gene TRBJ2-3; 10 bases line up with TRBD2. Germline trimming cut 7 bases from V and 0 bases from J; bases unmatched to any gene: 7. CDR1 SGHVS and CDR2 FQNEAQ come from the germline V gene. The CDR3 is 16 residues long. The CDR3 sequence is CASTPTSGLSTDTQYF. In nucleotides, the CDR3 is TGTGCCAGCACCCCGACTAGCGGGTTGAGCACAGATACGCAGTATTTT.

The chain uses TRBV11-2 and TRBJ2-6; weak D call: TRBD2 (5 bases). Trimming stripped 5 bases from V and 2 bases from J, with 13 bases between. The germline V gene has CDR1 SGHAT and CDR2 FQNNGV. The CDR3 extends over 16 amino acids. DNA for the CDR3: TGTGCCAGCAGCCCCGGACTTGGGGCTGGGGCCAACGTCCTGACTTTC. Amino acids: CASSPGLGAGANVLTF. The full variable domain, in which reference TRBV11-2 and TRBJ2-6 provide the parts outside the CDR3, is EAGVAQSPRYKIIEKRQSVAFWCNPISGHATLYWYQQILGQGPKLLIQFQNNGVVDDSQLPKDRFSAERLKGVDSTLKIQPAKLEDSAVYLCASSPGLGAGANVLTFGAGSRLTVL.

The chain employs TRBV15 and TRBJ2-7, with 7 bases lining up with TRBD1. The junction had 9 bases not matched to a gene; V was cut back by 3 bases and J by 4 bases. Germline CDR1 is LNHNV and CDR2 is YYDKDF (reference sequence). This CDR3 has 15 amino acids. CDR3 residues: CATSRTNRQGYEQYF. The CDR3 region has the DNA TGTGCCACCAGCAGGACTAATCGACAGGGATACGAGCAGTACTTC.

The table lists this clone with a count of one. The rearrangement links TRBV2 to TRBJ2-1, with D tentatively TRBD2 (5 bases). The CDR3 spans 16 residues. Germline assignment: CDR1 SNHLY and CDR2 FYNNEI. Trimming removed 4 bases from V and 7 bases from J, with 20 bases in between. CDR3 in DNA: TGTGCCAGCAGTGTACTCGGGGAGCCACGAGGAAATGAGCAGTTCTTC. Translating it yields CASSVLGEPRGNEQFF.

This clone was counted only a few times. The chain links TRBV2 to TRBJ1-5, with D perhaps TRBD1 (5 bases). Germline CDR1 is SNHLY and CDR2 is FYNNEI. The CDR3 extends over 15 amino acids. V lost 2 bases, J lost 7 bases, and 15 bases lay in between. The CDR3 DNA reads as TGTGCCAGCAGTGAAATGGGGGGGAAGGAACAGCCCCAGCATTTT. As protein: CASSEMGGKEQPQHF.

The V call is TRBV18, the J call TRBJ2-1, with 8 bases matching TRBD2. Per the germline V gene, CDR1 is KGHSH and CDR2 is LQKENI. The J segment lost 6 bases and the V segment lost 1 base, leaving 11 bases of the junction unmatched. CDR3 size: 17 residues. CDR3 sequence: CASSPQASGRVGNEQFF. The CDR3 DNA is TGTGCCAGCTCACCACAGGCCAGCGGGAGAGTAGGCAATGAGCAGTTCTTC.

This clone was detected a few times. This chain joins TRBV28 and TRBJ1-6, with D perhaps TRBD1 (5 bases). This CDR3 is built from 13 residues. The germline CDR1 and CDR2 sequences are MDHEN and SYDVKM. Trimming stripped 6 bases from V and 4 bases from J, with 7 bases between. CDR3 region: CASRRQYNSPLHF. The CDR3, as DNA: TGTGCCAGCAGGCGACAGTATAATTCACCCCTCCACTTT.